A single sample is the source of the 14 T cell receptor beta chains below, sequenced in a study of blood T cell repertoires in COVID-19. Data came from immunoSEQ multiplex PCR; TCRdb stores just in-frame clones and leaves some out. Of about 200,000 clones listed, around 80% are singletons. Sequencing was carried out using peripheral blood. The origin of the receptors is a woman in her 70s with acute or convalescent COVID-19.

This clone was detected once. The CDR3: CASSSIAGGPGNEQFF. CDR3 coding DNA: TGTGCCAGCAGCTCGATAGCGGGAGGGCCGGGAAATGAGCAGTTCTTC. The chain combines TRBV7-8 with TRBJ2-1; the match to TRBD2 covers 11 bases. Losses at the gene ends were 4 bases for V and 7 bases for J; bases not matched to a gene: 9. The CDR3 runs 16 residues. Germline V gives CDR1 SGHVS, CDR2 FQNEAQ.

The CDR3 spells CASNAGTVMNTEAFF. The DNA of the CDR3 is TGTGCCAGCAATGCCGGGACAGTCATGAACACTGAAGCTTTCTTT. The J gene is TRBJ1-1, the V gene TRBV6-5; 7 nucleotides agree with TRBD1. Trimming took 7 bases from V and 0 from J; bases not matched to a gene: 8. The V gene's germline CDR1 is MNHEY and CDR2 SVGAGI. The CDR3 sequence is 15 residues long.

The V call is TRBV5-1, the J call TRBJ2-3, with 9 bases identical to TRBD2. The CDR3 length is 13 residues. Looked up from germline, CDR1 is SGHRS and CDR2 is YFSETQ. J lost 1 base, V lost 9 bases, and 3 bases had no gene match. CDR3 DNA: TGCGCCACCCGGACTAGCGGCACAGATACGCAGTATTTT. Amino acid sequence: CATRTSGTDTQYF.

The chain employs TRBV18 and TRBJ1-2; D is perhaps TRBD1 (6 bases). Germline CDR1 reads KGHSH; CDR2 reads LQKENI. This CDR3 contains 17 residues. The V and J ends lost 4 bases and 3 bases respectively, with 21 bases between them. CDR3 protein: CASSQGQTVVMDYGYTF. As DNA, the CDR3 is TGTGCCAGCTCACAAGGACAGACCGTTGTGATGGACTATGGCTACACCTTC.

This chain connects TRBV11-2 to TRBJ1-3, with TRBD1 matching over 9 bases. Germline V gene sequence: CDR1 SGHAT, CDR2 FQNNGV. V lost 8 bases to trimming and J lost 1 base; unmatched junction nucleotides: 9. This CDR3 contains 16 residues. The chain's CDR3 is CASWSDRGGSGNTIYF. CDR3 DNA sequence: TGTGCCAGCTGGTCGGACAGGGGTGGATCTGGAAACACCATATATTTT.

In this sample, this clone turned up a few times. CDR3 sequence: CASSSDIGYTF. CDR3 nucleotide sequence: TGTGCCAGCAGCTCTGACATTGGCTACACCTTC. The chain recombines TRBV5-6 with TRBJ1-2; unclear D gene. Germline-derived CDR1 and CDR2 are SGHDT and YYEEEE. The CDR3 has 11 residues. V lost 3 bases, J lost 7 bases, and 7 bases lay in between.

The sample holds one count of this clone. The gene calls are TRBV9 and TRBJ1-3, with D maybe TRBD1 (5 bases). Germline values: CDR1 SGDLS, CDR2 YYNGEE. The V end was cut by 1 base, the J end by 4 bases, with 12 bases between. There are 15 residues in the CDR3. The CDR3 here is CASSVTGGTGNTIYF. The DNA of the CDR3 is TGTGCCAGCAGCGTAACCGGCGGGACCGGAAACACCATATATTTT.

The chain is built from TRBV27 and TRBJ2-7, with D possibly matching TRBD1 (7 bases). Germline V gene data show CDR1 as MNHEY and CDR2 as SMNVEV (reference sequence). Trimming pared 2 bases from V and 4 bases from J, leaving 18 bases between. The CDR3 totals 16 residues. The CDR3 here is CASSLTLAGGFYEQYF. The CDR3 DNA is TGTGCCAGCAGTTTAACGCTGGCAGGGGGGTTTTACGAGCAGTACTTC.

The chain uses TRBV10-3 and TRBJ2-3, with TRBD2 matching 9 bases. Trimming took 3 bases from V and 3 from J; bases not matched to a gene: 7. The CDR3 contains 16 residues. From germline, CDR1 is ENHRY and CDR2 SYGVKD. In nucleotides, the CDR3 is TGTGCCATCAGTGAAGGTAGCGGGAGTGGGACAGATACGCAGTATTTT. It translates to CAISEGSGSGTDTQYF.

As DNA, the CDR3 is TGTGCCAGCTCACCGGATCGAAGGGGTAGGGAGACCCAGTACTTC. Translated, it gives CASSPDRRGRETQYF. The chain recombines TRBV18 with TRBJ2-5, with D perhaps TRBD1 (5 bases). Germline CDR1 KGHSH, CDR2 LQKENI. The V and J ends lost 3 bases and 5 bases respectively, with 16 bases between them. The CDR3 has 15 residues.

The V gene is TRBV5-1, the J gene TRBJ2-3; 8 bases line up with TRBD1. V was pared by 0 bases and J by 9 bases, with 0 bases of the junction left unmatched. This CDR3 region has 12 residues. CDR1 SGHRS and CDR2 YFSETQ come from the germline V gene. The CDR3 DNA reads TGCGCCAGCAGCTTGGGACAGGGGACGCAGTATTTT. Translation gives CASSLGQGTQYF. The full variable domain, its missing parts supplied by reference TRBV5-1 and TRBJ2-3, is KAGVTQTPRYLIKTRGQQVTLSCSPISGHRSVSWYQQTPGQGLQFLFEYFSETQRNKGNFPGRFSGRQFSNSRSEMNVSTLELGDSALYLCASSLGQGTQYFGPGTRLTVL.

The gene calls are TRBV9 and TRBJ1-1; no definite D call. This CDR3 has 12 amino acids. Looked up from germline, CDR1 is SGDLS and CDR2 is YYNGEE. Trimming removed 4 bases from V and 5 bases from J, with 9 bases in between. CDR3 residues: CASSRAGTEAFF. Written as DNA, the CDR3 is TGTGCCAGCAGCCGAGCCGGGACTGAAGCTTTCTTT.

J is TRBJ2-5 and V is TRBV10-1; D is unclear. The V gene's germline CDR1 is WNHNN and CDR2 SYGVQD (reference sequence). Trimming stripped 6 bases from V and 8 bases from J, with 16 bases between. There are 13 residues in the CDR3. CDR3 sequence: CASSEARGTTQYF. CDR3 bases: TGCGCCAGCAGCGAGGCCCGCGGCACAACCCAGTACTTC.

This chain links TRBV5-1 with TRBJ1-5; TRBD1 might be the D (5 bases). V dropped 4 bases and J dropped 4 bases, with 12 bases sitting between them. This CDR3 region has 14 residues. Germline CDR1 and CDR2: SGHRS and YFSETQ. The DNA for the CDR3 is TGCGCCAGCAGCCCCGGGGGTTCGAATCAGCCCCAGCATTTT. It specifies CASSPGGSNQPQHF.